These 17 T cell receptor delta chains share one sample of origin, sequenced in a study of γδ T cells in repeated Plasmodium falciparum infection. Vgamma9/Vdelta2+ and Vdelta2-negative gammadelta T cells were flow-sorted from PBMC for bulk sequencing. TCRdb reanalysed the multiplex PCR reads via CATT. In the table there are around 46,000 delta-chain clones, 1.5% to 2% of which are singletons. The sequenced sample was gamma-delta T cells from blood. These receptors were collected from a pool of human donors (malaria-infected and uninfected, not separated).

This clone was detected many times. The chain recombines TRDV2 with TRDJ1; 8 bases fit TRDD3. TCRdb lists no J gene, so it was determined here by aligning the DNA to germline. The V segment lost 1 base and the J segment 0 bases; nucleotides outside the gene matches: 18. The germline CDR1 and CDR2 sequences are GEAIGNYY and EKD. The CDR3 sequence is 20 residues long. CDR3 nucleotide sequence: TGTGCCTGTGACACTGTTCCTGGGGGACAGAGTCAGATGTACACCGATAAACTCATCTTT. Translated, it gives CACDTVPGGQSQMYTDKLIF.

This clone was detected only a few times. This DNA's translation and the protein TCRdb lists, from a much larger clone, do not match at residue 3, likely due to a read error; the protein shown is translated from the DNA. The chain has TRDV1 and TRDJ1, with 11 bases matching TRDD3. The J gene, missing from TCRdb, was assigned here through DNA to germline matching. The germline V gene encodes CDR1 TSWWSYY and CDR2 QGS. CDR3 length equals 24 residues. CDR3 sequence reads: CAPGELRSYLLRTGGYIHTDKLIF. CDR3 DNA: TGTGCTCCTGGGGAACTCAGATCCTATCTCCTTCGTACTGGGGGATATATCCACACCGATAAACTCATCTTT.

This clone is large (0.1 to 1%). This CDR3 is also generated by other DNA sequences in the sample. This chain links TRDV2 with TRDJ1, with 12 bases lining up with TRDD3. Germline-derived CDR1 and CDR2 are GEAIGNYY and EKD. The CDR3 has 16 residues. The J segment lost 7 bases and the V segment lost 4 bases, leaving 12 bases of the junction unmatched. The CDR3 loop reads CACDRVLGDTSLKLIF. The CDR3 DNA is TGTGCCTGTGATCGGGTACTGGGGGATACCTCCCTTAAACTCATCTTT.

This clone has ten or more counts. V gene TRDV1 combines with J gene TRDJ3, with 10 bases lining up with TRDD3. Trimming cost V 1 base and J 0 bases; bases outside gene matches: 24. CDR3 length: 26 residues. Germline values: CDR1 TSWWSYY, CDR2 QGS. The CDR3 DNA sequence: TGTGCTCTTGGGGAACGGTCCGGGCCTACGGCCTGGGGGATAAGGCCGAGCTCCTGGGACACCCGACAGATGTTTTTC. It codes for CALGERSGPTAWGIRPSSWDTRQMFF.

This clone was counted many times. The identical CDR3 is also encoded by other nucleotide sequences in the sample. The chain combines TRDV1 with TRDJ1; 10 bases are shared with TRDD3. Germline-derived CDR1 and CDR2 are TSWWSYY and QGS. Unmatched junction bases numbered 12, after V lost 0 bases and J lost 2 bases. The CDR3 is 19 residues long. This CDR3 reads CALGELPYWGMKRTDKLIF. CDR3 DNA sequence: TGTGCTCTTGGGGAACTTCCGTACTGGGGGATGAAACGTACCGATAAACTCATCTTT.

The sample holds a few counts of this clone. A much larger clone sits a single nucleotide away, making a read error possible. The chain is built from TRDV1 and TRDJ1, with D tentatively TRDD3 (6 bases). The J gene, absent from TCRdb, was called here by matching the DNA to germline. V lost 0 bases to trimming and J lost 0 bases, with 29 bases between them. This CDR3 spans 22 amino acids. Per the germline V gene, CDR1 is TSWWSYY and CDR2 is QGS. The CDR3 DNA follows: TGTGCTCTTGGGGAACTAGTCCCTGCTGCTGTCGATACGGAAGTAAACACCGATAAACTCATCTTT. It translates to CALGELVPAAVDTEVNTDKLIF.

With regard to this clone: TCRdb shows a much larger clone's protein in place of this DNA's translation, and the two differ at residues 13 and 15, likely through a read error; the protein shown is translated from the DNA. The chain recombines TRDV1 with TRDJ1; 11 positions agree with TRDD3. The CDR3 runs to 17 residues. CDR1 and CDR2 from the germline V gene are TSWWSYY and QGS. The CDR3 DNA is TGTGCTCTTGGGGGGCGACTGGGGGATAGTTACTCCGAAAAACACATCTTT. Amino acids: CALGGRLGDSYSEKHIF.

This clone has just a few counts. TCRdb pairs this DNA with a much larger clone's protein that differs at residue 11, likely a read error; the protein shown was translated from the DNA. The V and J genes are TRDV1 and TRDJ1; TRDD2 matches at 7 bases. TCRdb offers no J gene call, so here the DNA was matched to germline to obtain one. The CDR3 consists of 16 residues. With 2 bases clipped from V and 3 bases from J, the junction kept 9 bases outside the gene matches. The germline V gene has CDR1 TSWWSYY and CDR2 QGS. The CDR3: CALGETSSYSADKLIF. The CDR3 bases are TGTGCTCTTGGGGAAACATCTTCCTATAGCGCCGATAAACTCATCTTT.

Only a few counts were recorded for this clone. A read error is likely here: a far larger clone is one base away. The V segment is TRDV1, and no J call was made; TRDD3 is the table's D call and was not checked against the DNA. Germline lookup yields CDR1 TSWWSYY and CDR2 QGS. There are 17 residues in the CDR3. CDR3 residues: CALGERLFSRGEDKPIF. For the CDR3, the DNA is TGTGCCCTTGGGGAACGCCTCTTCTCCCGGGGAGAAGATAAACCCATCTTT.

About this clone itself: The amino acid sequence in TCRdb belongs to a much larger clone and departs from this DNA's translation at residue 5, likely a sequencing read error; the sequence shown is translated from the DNA. This sequence joins TRDV3 and TRDJ1, with TRDD3 matching over 11 bases. Trimming at V came to 2 bases and at J to 8 bases, leaving 16 bases not matched to a gene. The CDR3 runs to 16 residues. Germline V gene data show CDR1 as TVYSNPD and CDR2 as GDNSRS (reference sequence). The CDR3 sequence: CAFSCEYWGIMDKLIF. The CDR3 DNA reads as TGTGCCTTTTCCTGCGAGTACTGGGGGATAATGGACAAACTCATCTTT. Full variable domain (outside the CDR3, taken from reference TRDV3 and TRDJ1): CDKVTQSSPDQTVASGSEVVLLCTYDTVYSNPDLFWYRIRPDYSFQFVFYGDNSRSEGADFTQGRFSVKHILTQKAFHLVISPVRTEDSATYYCAFSCEYWGIMDKLIFGKGTRVTVEP.

This clone was detected a few times. A far larger clone is off by one base, so a read error is likely. This same CDR3 is encoded by further DNA sequences in the sample. J is TRDJ1 and V is TRDV1; 8 bases match TRDD2. No J gene is reported in TCRdb; it was inferred here by comparing the DNA with germline. In germline, CDR1 is TSWWSYY, CDR2 QGS. This CDR3 spans 21 amino acids. Unmatched junction bases numbered 21, after V lost 3 bases and J lost 0 bases. The CDR3 here is CALGEVFLRFWGKLYTDKLIF. The CDR3 DNA reads as TGTGCTCTTGGGGAGGTCTTCCTACGATTCTGGGGAAAACTGTACACCGATAAACTCATCTTT.

The genes are TRDV2 and TRDJ3; 7 bases align to TRDD3. TCRdb is silent on the J gene; assignment here came from matching the DNA to germline. The junction had 14 bases not matched to a gene; V was cut back by 1 base and J by 0 bases. This CDR3 region has 21 residues. In germline, CDR1 is GEAIGNYY, CDR2 EKD. CDR3 in amino acids: CACDTVLGNTSGSWDTRQMFF. The CDR3 DNA follows: TGTGCCTGTGACACAGTACTGGGGAACACAAGTGGCTCCTGGGACACCCGACAGATGTTTTTC.

This clone showed up just a few times. TCRdb pairs this DNA with a much larger clone's protein that differs at residue 13, likely a read error; the protein shown was translated from the DNA. The J gene has no call, while the V gene is TRDV1; the table's D gene call, TRDD3, was not cross checked with the DNA. The CDR3 has 14 amino acids. Per germline, CDR1 TSWWSYY and CDR2 QGS. The CDR3 here is CALDKGGITDKLTF. The CDR3 DNA follows: TGTGCTCTTGATAAGGGGGGGATAACCGATAAACTCACCTTT.

This rearrangement joins TRDV1 to TRDJ1; TRDD3 agrees at 13 bases. TCRdb does not report a J gene; here it was assigned by matching the DNA to germline references. V was pared by 2 bases and J by 8 bases, with 29 bases of the junction left unmatched. CDR3 length: 23 amino acids. CDR1 is TSWWSYY and CDR2 is QGS in the germline V gene. CDR3 loop: CALGEGPPYPQIYWGIRTAKLIF. The CDR3 region has the DNA TGTGCTCTTGGGGAAGGGCCCCCCTACCCCCAGATCTACTGGGGGATACGGACCGCCAAACTCATCTTT.

This clone has just a few counts. TCRdb's listed protein matches a much larger clone and diverges from this DNA's translation at residue 18, likely through a read error; the protein shown comes from the DNA. The chain combines TRDV1 with TRDJ1, with 9 bases matching TRDD3. Since TCRdb gives no J gene, matching the DNA to germline was used here to assign it. Looked up from germline, CDR1 is TSWWSYY and CDR2 is QGS. J lost 4 bases, V lost 6 bases, and 33 bases had no gene match. This CDR3 is built from 23 residues. CDR3 protein: CALGPLPSRKAYELGIRIDKLIF. The CDR3 DNA reads as TGTGCTCTTGGCCCATTACCCAGCCGCAAAGCCTACGAGCTGGGGATACGCATCGATAAACTCATCTTT.

A note on this clone: A much larger clone sits a single nucleotide away, making a read error possible. The CDR3 sequence is CAIGESLGDTLAVIGPLIF. DNA for the CDR3: TGTGCTATTGGGGAATCACTGGGGGATACGTTAGCGGTTATTGGACCCCTGATCTTT. The chain carries TRDV1 and TRDJ4; 13 bases align to TRDD3. The J gene, absent from TCRdb, was called here by matching the DNA to germline. This CDR3 is 19 amino acids long. Germline V CDR1 and CDR2: TSWWSYY, QGS.

This clone was observed a handful of times. Translating this DNA gives a protein that differs at residue 6 from the TCRdb one, which belongs to a much larger clone; a read error is likely, and the protein shown is this translation. The chain is built from TRDV2 and TRDJ1; TRDD3 agrees at 11 bases. No J segment appears in TCRdb, so it was assigned here by matching the sequence to germline. Germline V gives CDR1 GEAIGNYY, CDR2 EKD. J gave up 1 base and V 0 bases, and 12 bases lay outside the gene matches. This CDR3 has 19 amino acids. The chain's CDR3 is CACDTAYGMGDTRTDKLIF. CDR3 nucleotide sequence: TGTGCCTGTGACACCGCCTACGGGATGGGGGATACGCGCACCGATAAACTCATCTTT.